These 27 T cell receptor beta chains were all obtained from the same sample, sequenced in a study of T cell responses to AZD1222 COVID-19 vaccine. Method: immunoSEQ multiplex PCR; TCRdb's copy keeps in-frame clones and lacks some. Of around 160,000 clones listed, roughly nine tenths are singletons. The specimen comprised peripheral blood, sampled on day 0 of AZD1222 vaccination. Source of these receptors: an adult in good health.

The CDR3 loop is CASSPAPKGGLASFFSYNEQFF. DNA for the CDR3: TGTGCCAGCAGCCCCGCCCCTAAAGGGGGACTAGCGAGTTTTTTCTCCTACAATGAGCAGTTCTTC. V gene TRBV7-3 combines with J gene TRBJ2-1; 10 nucleotides match TRBD2. CDR3 size: 22 residues. CDR1 is SGHTA, CDR2 FQGTGA, per germline. The ends lost 5 bases at V and 0 bases at J; junction bases unmatched: 22.

This clone was detected only a few times. V and J are TRBV11-3 and TRBJ2-1; TRBD1 might be the D (6 bases). Germline CDR1 SGHNT, CDR2 YENEEA. The CDR3 sequence is 15 residues long. Trimming removed 5 bases at V and 0 bases at J, with 11 bases between. The CDR3 is CASSPDRSSYNEQFF. The CDR3 DNA is TGTGCCAGCAGCCCTGACAGGAGCTCCTACAATGAGCAGTTCTTC.

The J gene is TRBJ1-3, the V gene TRBV7-2; D gene ambiguous. Germline V CDR1 and CDR2: SGHTA, FQGNSA. This CDR3 comprises 14 residues. V lost 1 base and J lost 0, with 4 bases in between. The CDR3: CASSLGFSGNTIYF. CDR3 in DNA: TGTGCCAGCAGCTTAGGGTTCTCTGGAAACACCATATATTTT.

V gene TRBV11-3 combines with J gene TRBJ1-3; no definite D call. V shed 2 bases and J shed 4 bases, with 9 bases lying between them. CDR1 is SGHNT and CDR2 is YENEEA in the germline V gene. The CDR3 contains 14 residues. CDR3 sequence reads: CASSLSRVGNTIYF. The CDR3 DNA reads TGTGCCAGCAGCTTATCGAGAGTCGGAAACACCATATATTTT.

This chain joins TRBV7-2 and TRBJ2-7; no clear D gene. Per the germline V gene, CDR1 is SGHTA and CDR2 is FQGNSA. The V end was cut by 5 bases, the J end by 1 base, with 3 bases between. The CDR3 sequence is 11 residues long. The CDR3 loop reads CASSASYEQYF. The CDR3, as DNA: TGTGCCAGCAGCGCTTCCTACGAGCAGTACTTC.

The chain employs TRBV20-1 and TRBJ2-5; 7 positions agree with TRBD2. The CDR3 is made up of 15 amino acids. With 3 bases clipped from V and 2 bases from J, the junction kept 9 bases outside the gene matches. Germline V CDR1 and CDR2: DFQATT, SNEGSKA (reference sequence). The CDR3 sequence: CSASRLPSGQETQYF. For the CDR3, the DNA is TGCAGTGCTAGTCGTCTGCCTAGCGGACAAGAGACCCAGTACTTC.

This chain links TRBV7-2 with TRBJ2-5, with 7 bases aligning to TRBD1. The CDR3 runs 13 residues. V dropped 3 bases and J dropped 4; count of bases not matched to a gene: 2. Germline V CDR1 and CDR2: SGHTA, FQGNSA. CDR3 bases: TGTGCCAGCAGCTTCTCAGGGGGAGAGACCCAGTACTTC. Its translation is CASSFSGGETQYF.

The CDR3 sequence: CATATWAVQETQYF. CDR3 coding DNA: TGTGCCACAGCTACCTGGGCAGTCCAAGAGACCCAGTACTTC. This sequence joins TRBV6-5 and TRBJ2-5; D is uncertain. The CDR3 totals 14 residues. V was clipped by 10 bases and J by 1 base, with 16 bases between them. Per the germline V gene, CDR1 is MNHEY and CDR2 is SVGAGI.

This chain uses TRBV11-2 with TRBJ2-7; D uncertain. Trimming removed 1 base from V and 2 bases from J, with 15 bases in between. Germline CDR1 and CDR2: SGHAT and FQNNGV. This CDR3 contains 16 residues. DNA for the CDR3: TGTGCCAGCAGCTTAGTCGACAACCTTTCTACCTACGAGCAGTACTTC. This codes for CASSLVDNLSTYEQYF. Combining the CDR3 with reference TRBV11-2 and TRBJ2-7 gives the whole variable domain EAGVAQSPRYKIIEKRQSVAFWCNPISGHATLYWYQQILGQGPKLLIQFQNNGVVDDSQLPKDRFSAERLKGVDSTLKIQPAKLEDSAVYLCASSLVDNLSTYEQYFGPGTRLTVT.

This chain uses TRBV18 with TRBJ1-5; D is undetermined. The CDR3 sequence is 14 residues long. CDR1 and CDR2 from the germline V gene are KGHSH and LQKENI. V lost 6 bases to trimming and J lost 4 bases, with 13 bases between them. CDR3 protein: CASSSDVVNQPQHF. CDR3 sequence (DNA): TGTGCCAGCTCGTCGGACGTAGTTAATCAGCCCCAGCATTTT.

The rearrangement links TRBV10-2 to TRBJ1-1; D uncertain. Germline CDR1 and CDR2: WSHSY and SAAADI. Trimming left V 6 bases short and J 0 bases short, with 14 bases between. The length of the CDR3 is 15 residues. CDR3: CASSEYVAMNTEAFF. The CDR3 DNA reads as TGCGCCAGCAGCGAATACGTAGCCATGAACACTGAAGCTTTCTTT.

V is TRBV2 and J is TRBJ1-2; D gene unclear. The CDR3 sequence is 16 residues long. Germline-derived CDR1 and CDR2 are SNHLY and FYNNEI. Trimming removed 4 bases at V and 4 bases at J, with 19 bases between. In DNA form, the CDR3 reads TGTGCCAGCAGTGTCGAAAGGGCCAGCATGGGCTATGGCTACACCTTC. This encodes CASSVERASMGYGYTF.

This chain connects TRBV7-2 to TRBJ2-7; a possible D gene is TRBD2 (5 bases). The CDR3 consists of 13 residues. CDR1 SGHTA and CDR2 FQGNSA come from the germline V gene. V was trimmed by 5 bases and J by 6 bases, leaving 14 bases between them. The CDR3 protein is CASSRFEGSEQYF. CDR3 DNA sequence: TGTGCCAGCAGCCGATTCGAGGGAAGCGAGCAGTACTTC.

The chain has TRBV5-5 and TRBJ2-2; 11 positions match TRBD1. Germline CDR1 is SGHKS and CDR2 is YYEKEE (reference sequence). This CDR3 is built from 19 residues. Trimming removed 0 bases from V and 4 bases from J; junction bases left unmatched: 11. The CDR3 loop is CASSLAVDRGRLGTGELFF. CDR3 sequence (DNA): TGTGCCAGCAGCTTGGCCGTGGACAGGGGGCGTCTCGGCACCGGGGAGCTGTTTTTT. Using reference TRBV5-5 and TRBJ2-2 for the parts outside the CDR3, the full variable domain is DAGVTQSPTHLIKTRGQQVTLRCSPISGHKSVSWYQQVLGQGPQFIFQYYEKEERGRGNFPDRFSARQFPNYSSELNVNALLLGDSALYLCASSLAVDRGRLGTGELFFGEGSRLTVL.

The chain employs TRBV6-5 and TRBJ1-6, with TRBD1 matching 10 bases. CDR1 is MNHEY, CDR2 SVGAGI, per germline. V lost 10 bases, J lost 9 bases, and 6 bases stayed unmatched. The CDR3 sequence is 13 residues long. The CDR3 coding sequence is TGTGCCACCGGACAGGGGGAAGGTTCACCCCTCCACTTT. It is translated as CATGQGEGSPLHF.

The chain joins TRBV7-2 to TRBJ2-7, with TRBD1 matching 8 bases. V lost 4 bases and J lost 4; bases outside the gene matches: 9. There are 15 residues in the CDR3. Germline CDR1 SGHTA, CDR2 FQGNSA. CDR3 bases: TGTGCCAGCAGCTCAGGGGACAGGTTTGGGTACGAGCAGTACTTC. It translates to CASSSGDRFGYEQYF.

The chain recombines TRBV5-5 with TRBJ2-5, with TRBD1 matching over 7 bases. CDR1 SGHKS and CDR2 YYEKEE come from the germline V gene (reference sequence). CDR3 length: 16 residues. The J segment lost 2 bases and the V segment lost 4 bases, leaving 11 bases of the junction unmatched. The CDR3 DNA reads as TGTGCCAGCAGCCCGACCGGGACAGCCACTCAAGAGACCCAGTACTTC. It translates to CASSPTGTATQETQYF.

The genes are TRBV7-2 and TRBJ2-1; TRBD2 matches 7 bases. This CDR3 comprises 16 residues. CDR1 SGHTA and CDR2 FQGNSA come from the germline V gene. After removal of 5 bases from V and 0 bases from J, the junction contained 7 bases not matched to a gene. The CDR3 nucleotides are TGTGCCAGCAGCACCCATAGCGGGCCCTCCTACAATGAGCAGTTCTTC. Translating it yields CASSTHSGPSYNEQFF. Supplemented by reference TRBV7-2 and TRBJ2-1, the full variable domain reads GAGVSQSPSNKVTEKGKDVELRCDPISGHTALYWYRQSLGQGLEFLIYFQGNSAPDKSGLPSDRFSAERTGGSVSTLTIQRTQQEDSAVYLCASSTHSGPSYNEQFFGPGTRLTVL.

V usage is TRBV24-1 and J usage is TRBJ1-5, with a tentative D call TRBD1 (5 bases). CDR1 is KGHDR, CDR2 SFDVKD, per germline. Trimming took off 2 bases at V and 0 bases at J, with 10 bases between the two ends. This CDR3 contains 16 residues. The CDR3 DNA reads as TGTGCCACCAGTGATTCGGGACGAGTTAGCAATCAGCCCCAGCATTTT. Translating it yields CATSDSGRVSNQPQHF.

The chain recombines TRBV18 with TRBJ2-2; D unresolved. The CDR3 loop spans 14 amino acids. Trimming shortened V by 4 bases and J by 4 bases, and 10 bases separated the two germline ends. Germline V lookup: CDR1 KGHSH, CDR2 LQKENI. The CDR3 DNA sequence: TGTGCCAGCTCACTCGATCCGGGCACCGGGGAGCTGTTTTTT. As protein: CASSLDPGTGELFF.

The CDR3 sequence is CASSVQGVGNSPLHF. The CDR3 region has the DNA TGTGCCAGCAGTGTGCAGGGTGTTGGTAATTCACCCCTCCACTTT. V is TRBV2 and J is TRBJ1-6; a weak D match, TRBD1 (5 bases). Trimming removed 4 bases at V and 6 bases at J, with 13 bases between. Germline loops: CDR1 SNHLY, CDR2 FYNNEI. The CDR3 has 15 residues.

The gene calls are TRBV10-3 and TRBJ1-2; TRBD1 matches at 10 bases. Germline CDR1 ENHRY, CDR2 SYGVKD. V dropped 9 bases and J dropped 7; count of bases not matched to a gene: 11. The CDR3 totals 14 residues. The CDR3 spells CAIAPGQGWGGYTF. For the CDR3, the DNA is TGTGCCATTGCACCGGGACAGGGGTGGGGTGGCTACACCTTC.

This rearrangement joins TRBV11-3 to TRBJ2-5; D is possibly TRBD2 (5 bases). Trimming removed 7 bases at V and 4 bases at J, with 19 bases between. Germline loops: CDR1 SGHNT, CDR2 YENEEA. The CDR3 sequence is 15 residues long. Here the CDR3 DNA reads TGTGCCAGCACCCCTCCGGAGGCGGTCCCAGAGACCCAGTACTTC. Amino acids: CASTPPEAVPETQYF.

Regarding this clone: The same CDR3 arises from other DNA sequences in this sample as well. This chain links TRBV7-9 with TRBJ1-3; D ambiguous. The germline V gene encodes CDR1 SEHNR and CDR2 FQNEAQ (reference sequence). The CDR3 extends over 13 amino acids. Trimming pared 3 bases from V and 2 bases from J, leaving 5 bases between. In nucleotides, the CDR3 is TGTGCCAGCAGCTTGGGAACTGGAAACACCATATATTTT. This encodes CASSLGTGNTIYF.

The chain couples TRBV29-1 to TRBJ1-1; maybe TRBD1 (5 bases). Germline loops: CDR1 SQVTM, CDR2 ANQGSEA. This CDR3 spans 14 amino acids. V was clipped by 7 bases and J by 4 bases, with 19 bases between them. In DNA form, the CDR3 reads TGCAGCGCCGGAGGACGGGGACGGATCACTGAAGCTTTCTTT. Its protein product is CSAGGRGRITEAFF.

The chain joins TRBV28 to TRBJ1-3; D not resolved. CDR1 and CDR2 (germline): MDHEN, SYDVKM. This CDR3 region has 14 residues. Trimming stripped 8 bases from V and 0 bases from J, with 11 bases between. CDR3: CASRHHSSGNTIYF. Here the CDR3 DNA reads TGTGCCAGCCGACACCATTCCTCTGGAAACACCATATATTTT.

V usage is TRBV2 and J usage is TRBJ2-7; 8 nucleotides match TRBD1. The germline V gene encodes CDR1 SNHLY and CDR2 FYNNEI. There are 14 residues in the CDR3. J lost 1 base, V lost 4 bases, and 3 bases had no gene match. CDR3 coding DNA: TGTGCCAGCAGTGTGGGACAGGCGTCCTACGAGCAGTACTTC. Translation: CASSVGQASYEQYF.